These T cell receptor beta chains were read from a single sample in a study of blood T cell repertoires in COVID-19. Produced via immunoSEQ multiplex PCR; TCRdb's table is partial and in-frame only. Counted here are 70,000 to 90,000 clones, 88% occurring once; the ten biggest clones make up around 40%. Sequences were obtained from peripheral blood. Every receptor here comes from a human donor in a cohort sampled during active COVID-19. Each CDR3 is given with its conserved first and last residue. Not all rows give a size; the values are once, few, many and, for expanded clones, a class.

v_call	clone_size	j_call	cdr3_aa
TRBV29-1	.	TRBJ2-7	CSVVGGQGIYYEQYF
TRBV2	.	TRBJ2-7	CASSALTSGTYEQYF
TRBV19	.	TRBJ1-1	CASSIGPRGTEAFF
TRBV28	.	TRBJ1-5	CASNPGAYYQPQHF
TRBV30	.	TRBJ1-6	CAWSSPFSDNSPLHF
TRBV5-1	.	TRBJ2-7	CASSSQGSYEQYF
TRBV4-2	.	TRBJ1-6	CASSVGTGVVDSPLHF
TRBV7-9	.	TRBJ2-1	CASSESDRADEQFF
TRBV19	.	TRBJ1-6	CASSTETGNNSPLHF
TRBV7-3	.	TRBJ2-1	CASSPGLAYNEQFF
TRBV6-5	.	TRBJ1-1	CASRPSRGPGAEAFF
TRBV6-5	.	TRBJ2-5	CASSYSWGPVGETQYF
TRBV9	.	TRBJ2-1	CASTTDYPQINSYNEQFF
TRBV19	.	TRBJ2-2	CASTGTGDTGELFF
TRBV5-4	.	TRBJ1-3	CASSSRDRDYSSGNTIYF
TRBV12-5	.	TRBJ1-3	CASGSFVRGAGNTIYF
TRBV24-1	once	TRBJ2-1	CATSDPGVEQFF
TRBV5-1	.	TRBJ1-2	CASSLVAENYGYTF
TRBV4-3	.	TRBJ2-1	CASSQDRPSGGNEQFF
TRBV9	.	TRBJ2-3	CASSMGLAGGSLGTDTQYF
TRBV28	.	TRBJ1-2	CASTTAGEGYTF
TRBV19	.	TRBJ2-2	CASSVRQGRGGELFF
TRBV9	.	TRBJ2-7	CASSVEASGDEQYF
TRBV6-6	.	TRBJ2-2	CASSYQQSSGELFF
TRBV4-2	.	TRBJ2-1	CASSQVRGNEQFF
TRBV5-6	.	TRBJ2-7	CASSLMGGGVEQYF
TRBV4-3	.	TRBJ2-6	CASSPLGTGANVLTF
TRBV4-2	once	TRBJ2-5	CASSQERLTSGYQETQYF
TRBV9	once	TRBJ2-7	CASSEQGAGYEQYF
TRBV18	.	TRBJ2-3	CASSWTSGSTDTQYF
TRBV19	.	TRBJ1-1	CASSSPGLGTEAFF
TRBV28	.	TRBJ2-7	CASSTGAGTPYEQYF
TRBV3-1/TRBV3-2	.	TRBJ2-7	CASSSGTSYEQYF
TRBV9	.	TRBJ2-7	CASSRDRGTYEQYF
TRBV6-5	few	TRBJ2-1	CASVRDSFYNEQFF
TRBV10-3	.	TRBJ1-3	CATTGTGGFGNTIYF
TRBV2	.	TRBJ1-3	CASTLERNTIYF
TRBV24-1	.	TRBJ1-1	CATSDSSPGYTEAFF
TRBV19	.	TRBJ2-3	CASSPGTSLADTQYF
TRBV7-2	.	TRBJ1-2	CASSAGQGGGYTF
TRBV7-9	.	TRBJ2-1	CASSLAALAGGSYNEQFF